This T cell receptor beta chain was sequenced for a study of hypomethylating agent response in myelodysplastic syndrome. Study-level results: Whether shared GLIPH2 clusters recognize novel MDS antigens was not confirmed. After hypomethylating agent treatment, diversity and clonality showed no significant change, overall or by response.

The CDR3 covers 15 residues. The V gene's germline CDR1 is MNHEY and CDR2 SMNVEV (reference sequence). Trimming at V came to 5 bases and at J to 4 bases, leaving 9 bases not matched to a gene. T-cell subsets were not sorted; bulk bone marrow was analyzed. On this clone itself: The antigen is unknown.

The data were produced by immunoSEQ multiplex PCR, yet TCRdb's version contains in-frame clones alone and is incomplete. The sample gives around 6,600 clones, around 80% of which show up once; approximately 10% is in the top ten. The source was bone marrow, collected before or after starting hypomethylating agent treatment for myelodysplastic syndrome (not recorded which). The TCR sequence derives from a human donor with myelodysplastic syndrome. V usage is TRBV27 and J usage is TRBJ2-5; 8 nucleotides agree with TRBD2. In DNA form, the CDR3 reads TGTGCCAGCAGTCCGGGAGGGCCCCGGGGAGAGACCCAGTACTTC. This encodes CASSPGGPRGETQYF.